This entry lists 32 T cell receptor beta chains sequenced from one sample in a study of blood T cell repertoires in COVID-19. The data were produced by immunoSEQ multiplex PCR, yet TCRdb's version contains in-frame clones alone and is incomplete. The data contain fewer than 300,000 clones, 85% of them singletons. Sequenced: peripheral blood. The source is a man aged 45-65 years with active or convalescent COVID-19.

The chain carries TRBV28 and TRBJ2-7, with TRBD2 matching over 9 bases. The CDR3 runs 12 residues. V lost 6 bases and J lost 10; bases outside the gene matches: 7. Germline-derived CDR1 and CDR2 are MDHEN and SYDVKM. The CDR3 spells CASRPLAGKQYF. CDR3 DNA: TGTGCCAGCAGACCTCTAGCGGGGAAACAGTACTTC.

This clone is a singleton in its sample. The rearrangement uses TRBV30 and TRBJ1-6; the D gene is possibly TRBD1 (5 bases). CDR1 and CDR2 from the germline V gene are GTSNPN and SVGIG (reference sequence). V lost 4 bases and J 5 bases, leaving 12 bases between the germline ends. This CDR3 is built from 14 residues. The CDR3 DNA follows: TGTGCCTGGAAGGGGCCAGCCAATAATTCACCCCTCCACTTT. Its protein product is CAWKGPANNSPLHF.

V and J are TRBV28 and TRBJ1-2; D might be TRBD1 (6 bases). The V end lost 5 bases, the J end lost 7 bases, and 20 bases lay between the germline ends. The V gene's germline CDR1 is MDHEN and CDR2 SYDVKM. The CDR3 extends over 15 amino acids. CDR3 amino acids: CASSPPGRGGGGYTF. Written as DNA, the CDR3 is TGTGCCAGCAGTCCCCCCGGCAGGGGTGGTGGTGGCTACACCTTC.

The V call is TRBV21-1, the J call TRBJ2-1; the table gives TRBD2 as D, unverified against the DNA. TRBV21-1 is annotated as a pseudogene. The CDR3 contains 17 residues. The CDR3 nucleotides read TGTGCCAGCAGCAGGGGAGCGGTTACCCCAGCCTACAATGAGCAGTTCTTC. Translation: CASSRGAVTPAYNEQFF.

This clone appeared once. The CDR3 protein is CASSWTSGRAGRTDTQYF. CDR3 DNA: TGTGCCAGCAGCTGGACTAGCGGGAGGGCTGGTCGCACAGATACGCAGTATTTT. The rearrangement links TRBV6-2 or TRBV6-3 to TRBJ2-3; TRBD2 matches at 15 bases. Germline lookup yields CDR1 MNHEY and CDR2 SVGEGT. V lost 6 bases, J lost 1 base, and 8 bases stayed unmatched. This CDR3 has 18 residues.

This clone occurred once. The genes are TRBV27 and TRBJ1-4, with a tentative D call TRBD1 (6 bases). Germline V lookup: CDR1 MNHEY, CDR2 SMNVEV (reference sequence). V was clipped by 2 bases and J by 7 bases, with 11 bases between them. This CDR3 contains 14 residues. This chain's CDR3 is CASSLQGLGEKLFF. In DNA form, the CDR3 reads TGTGCCAGCAGTTTACAGGGGCTGGGTGAAAAACTGTTTTTT. Together with reference TRBV27 and TRBJ1-4, the CDR3 gives the full variable domain: EAQVTQNPRYLITVTGKKLTVTCSQNMNHEYMSWYRQDPGLGLRQIYYSMNVEVTDKGDVPEGYKVSRKEKRNFPLILESPSPNQTSLYFCASSLQGLGEKLFFGSGTQLSVL.

This rearrangement joins TRBV6-5 to TRBJ2-7; no firm D call. CDR3 length: 11 residues. V was pared by 6 bases and J by 4 bases, with 7 bases between. Looked up from germline, CDR1 is MNHEY and CDR2 is SVGAGI. The CDR3 loop is CASRESYEQYF. Here the CDR3 DNA reads TGTGCCAGCAGAGAGAGTTACGAGCAGTACTTC.

The chain carries TRBV3-1 (or the pseudogene TRBV3-2) and TRBJ2-3; D possibly corresponds to TRBD2 (5 bases). This CDR3 is 15 amino acids long. Germline V CDR1 and CDR2: LGHDT, YNNKEL (reference sequence). Trimming pared 1 base from V and 10 bases from J, leaving 18 bases between. CDR3 nucleotide sequence: TGTGCCAGCAGCCAAGGGAGAGGACTGGCTCTGTCGCAGTATTTT. This encodes CASSQGRGLALSQYF.

This clone was seen a few times. This sample includes further DNA sequences coding for the same CDR3. V gene TRBV5-4 combines with J gene TRBJ2-1; 13 positions match TRBD2. This CDR3 has 15 amino acids. Losses at the gene ends were 3 bases for V and 4 bases for J; bases not matched to a gene: 1. CDR1 SGHNT and CDR2 YYREEE come from the germline V gene (reference sequence). CDR3 sequence: CASSSGLAGYNEQFF. CDR3 nucleotide sequence: TGTGCCAGCAGCTCGGGACTAGCGGGATACAATGAGCAGTTCTTC. The complete variable domain, with remaining parts taken from reference TRBV5-4 and TRBJ2-1, reads ETGVTQSPTHLIKTRGQQVTLRCSSQSGHNTVSWYQQALGQGPQFIFQYYREEENGRGNFPPRFSGLQFPNYSSELNVNALELDDSALYLCASSSGLAGYNEQFFGPGTRLTVL.

The J gene is TRBJ2-1, the V gene TRBV3-1 (or the pseudogene TRBV3-2); 12 bases are a match to TRBD2. The CDR3 is made up of 15 amino acids. After removal of 0 bases from V and 9 bases from J, the junction contained 3 bases not matched to a gene. The V gene's germline CDR1 is LGHDT and CDR2 YNNKEL (reference sequence). The CDR3 is CASSQDVTSGSEQFF. The CDR3 DNA sequence: TGTGCCAGCAGCCAAGACGTGACTAGCGGGAGTGAGCAGTTCTTC.

The genes are TRBV6-2 or TRBV6-3 and TRBJ2-1; 10 bases match TRBD2. The CDR3 contains 16 residues. Germline CDR1 and CDR2: MNHEY and SVGEGT. The J segment lost 6 bases and the V segment lost 2 bases, leaving 7 bases of the junction unmatched. CDR3 sequence reads: CASSYAGSGRVNEQFF. As DNA, the CDR3 is TGTGCCAGCAGTTACGCGGGCAGCGGGAGGGTCAATGAGCAGTTCTTC.

The gene calls are TRBV9 and TRBJ1-2, with a weak D call TRBD1 (5 bases). Germline V gene sequence: CDR1 SGDLS, CDR2 YYNGEE. CDR3 length: 16 amino acids. The V and J ends lost 4 bases and 4 bases respectively, with 20 bases between them. The CDR3 is CASSSSRGSLFYGYTF. In DNA form, the CDR3 reads TGTGCCAGCAGCTCATCTAGGGGCAGTCTATTCTATGGCTACACCTTC.

The genes are TRBV12-3 or TRBV12-4 and TRBJ1-4; the D gene is possibly TRBD1 (5 bases). With 6 bases removed from V and 9 bases from J, the gap between germline ends came to 11 bases. The length of the CDR3 is 12 residues. The CDR3 DNA sequence: TGTGCCAGCAGGGGGCCAAATCAAAAACTGTTTTTT. This codes for CASRGPNQKLFF.

The V call is TRBV28, the J call TRBJ2-7, with D unresolved. CDR3 length: 15 residues. From germline, CDR1 is MDHEN and CDR2 SYDVKM. Trimming shortened V by 4 bases and J by 0 bases, and 13 bases separated the two germline ends. CDR3 protein: CASSSPARSSYEQYF. CDR3 coding DNA: TGTGCCAGCAGTTCCCCCGCGAGGAGCTCCTACGAGCAGTACTTC.

This sequence joins TRBV10-3 and TRBJ1-4; weak D call: TRBD1 (6 bases). Trimming pared 0 bases from V and 2 bases from J, leaving 7 bases between. The germline CDR1 and CDR2 sequences are ENHRY and SYGVKD. The CDR3 has 15 residues. The CDR3 nucleotides read TGTGCCATCAGTGAGTCCGACAGGACTAATGAAAAACTGTTTTTT. It translates to CAISESDRTNEKLFF.

The J gene is TRBJ2-6, the V gene TRBV7-3; weak D call: TRBD2 (5 bases). CDR3 length equals 17 residues. CDR1 is SGHTA and CDR2 is FQGTGA in the germline V gene. The germline V and J ends were trimmed by 5 bases and 1 base, with 15 bases remaining between them. For the CDR3, the DNA is TGTGCCAGCAGCCCGCGGAGGTCCGTGTCTGGGGCCAACGTCCTGACTTTC. It encodes CASSPRRSVSGANVLTF.

This chain's CDR3 is CASSFELAGGTYNEQFF. As DNA, the CDR3 is TGCGCCAGCAGCTTTGAACTAGCGGGAGGCACCTACAATGAGCAGTTCTTC. The gene calls are TRBV5-1 and TRBJ2-1; 12 positions match TRBD2. Germline CDR1 reads SGHRS; CDR2 reads YFSETQ. Losses at the gene ends were 2 bases for V and 2 bases for J; bases not matched to a gene: 5. The CDR3 runs to 17 residues.

The sample holds one count of this clone. The V call is TRBV28, the J call TRBJ1-5, with D possibly TRBD1 on 5 matching bases. The CDR3 totals 15 residues. Trimming stripped 11 bases from V and 4 bases from J, with 21 bases between. Germline V gene data show CDR1 as MDHEN and CDR2 as SYDVKM. CDR3 residues: CASSTDSPGNQPQHF. CDR3 bases: TGTGCCTCCTCGACAGACTCCCCGGGTAATCAGCCCCAGCATTTT.

This clone was counted once. CDR3 region: CASSNIPGPYNEQFF. CDR3 sequence (DNA): TGTGCCAGCAGTAACATCCCTGGTCCCTACAATGAGCAGTTCTTC. J is TRBJ2-1 and V is TRBV6-5; D uncertain. V was cut by 5 bases and J by 2 bases, with 13 bases left in between. The CDR3 runs 15 residues. From germline, CDR1 is MNHEY and CDR2 SVGAGI.

This chain connects TRBV2 to TRBJ1-2; 7 bases are shared with TRBD1. V lost 4 bases, J lost 6 bases, and 2 bases stayed unmatched. The CDR3 is made up of 12 amino acids. Germline V lookup: CDR1 SNHLY, CDR2 FYNNEI. This CDR3 reads CASSATGDGYTF. As DNA, the CDR3 is TGTGCCAGCAGTGCCACAGGGGATGGCTACACCTTC.

The V gene is TRBV11-2, the J gene TRBJ2-2, with 12 bases identical to TRBD2. Germline-derived CDR1 and CDR2 are SGHAT and FQNNGV. The CDR3 spans 17 residues. V dropped 2 bases and J dropped 4; count of bases not matched to a gene: 5. DNA for the CDR3: TGTGCCAGCAGCTTACTAGCGGGAGGGCCAGGCACCGGGGAGCTGTTTTTT. It translates to CASSLLAGGPGTGELFF.

J is TRBJ2-2 and V is TRBV28; TRBD1 matches at 9 bases. With V trimmed by 5 bases and J by 6 bases, 16 bases remained unmatched. The V gene's germline CDR1 is MDHEN and CDR2 SYDVKM. The CDR3 has 18 amino acids. CDR3 DNA sequence: TGTGCCAGCAGTCCCTCGGGACAGGGTTTGGTAGGGTCCGGGGAGCTGTTTTTT. This translates into CASSPSGQGLVGSGELFF.

The V call is TRBV28, the J call TRBJ2-7; TRBD2 is a possible D gene (6 bases). Trimming took off 8 bases at V and 2 bases at J, with 22 bases between the two ends. The CDR3 runs 16 residues. Germline CDR1 and CDR2: MDHEN and SYDVKM. The CDR3 here is CASGSRGAARTYEQYF. The CDR3 bases are TGTGCCAGCGGGTCCCGCGGGGCGGCTCGAACCTACGAGCAGTACTTC.

V usage is TRBV5-1 and J usage is TRBJ1-1, with D perhaps TRBD1 (6 bases). Germline V gene lookup returns CDR1 SGHRS and CDR2 YFSETQ. The V end lost 4 bases, the J end lost 3 bases, and 16 bases lay between the germline ends. CDR3 length: 15 residues. The CDR3 DNA sequence: TGCGCCAGCAGCCACCGGACAGCAAGGGACACTGAAGCTTTCTTT. This gives the protein CASSHRTARDTEAFF. The full variable domain, in which reference TRBV5-1 and TRBJ1-1 provide the parts outside the CDR3, is KAGVTQTPRYLIKTRGQQVTLSCSPISGHRSVSWYQQTPGQGLQFLFEYFSETQRNKGNFPGRFSGRQFSNSRSEMNVSTLELGDSALYLCASSHRTARDTEAFFGQGTRLTVV.

The chain uses TRBV18 and TRBJ1-5, with D perhaps TRBD1 (5 bases). This CDR3 spans 18 amino acids. V lost 2 bases and J 7 bases, leaving 24 bases between the germline ends. In germline, CDR1 is KGHSH, CDR2 LQKENI. In nucleotides, the CDR3 is TGTGCCAGCTCACCAGCGGCATTCGGCAGGGCGCTAATCCAGCCCCAGCATTTT. The encoded protein is CASSPAAFGRALIQPQHF.

This clone was observed a handful of times. Its ends do not fully match the called genes, so a read error is possible. V and J are TRBV6-1 and TRBJ1-1, with TRBD1 matching over 8 bases. This CDR3 has 13 residues. Germline loops: CDR1 MNHNS, CDR2 SASEGT. The CDR3 spells CASSESGGPEYLF. The DNA for the CDR3 is TGTGCCAGCAGTGAATCAGGGGGCCCGGAGTACCTCTTT.

This clone occurred once. The CDR3 is CASSARRTGRLGPNTGELFF. DNA for the CDR3: TGTGCCAGCAGCGCACGTAGAACAGGTAGACTAGGGCCGAACACCGGGGAGCTGTTTTTT. The chain links TRBV21-1 to TRBJ2-2; TRBD2 is taken as the D call from the table, unchecked against the DNA. TRBV21-1 corresponds to a pseudogene. The CDR3 consists of 20 residues.

The CDR3 DNA is TGTGCCAGCAGCTTAATAAGCGGGAGCTCCTACGAGCAGTACTTC. Protein product: CASSLISGSSYEQYF. V gene TRBV7-8 combines with J gene TRBJ2-7, with 8 bases aligning to TRBD2. The CDR3 spans 15 residues. Germline CDR1 SGHVS, CDR2 FQNEAQ. The ends lost 2 bases at V and 0 bases at J; junction bases unmatched: 3.

V gene TRBV12-2 combines with J gene TRBJ2-1; the table's D gene call, TRBD2, was not cross checked with the DNA. TRBV12-2 is a listed pseudogene. This CDR3 has 17 residues. The CDR3 DNA is TGTGCAAGTCGCTCCAGAAGTACTAGCGGGAGGAACAATGAGCAGTTCTTC. Protein sequence: CASRSRSTSGRNNEQFF.

V usage is TRBV7-9 and J usage is TRBJ2-1, with D tentatively TRBD1 (6 bases). Trimming removed 4 bases from V and 6 bases from J, with 7 bases in between. Germline CDR1 and CDR2: SEHNR and FQNEAQ (reference sequence). The CDR3 is made up of 12 amino acids. The CDR3 DNA is TGTGCCAGCAGCTCAGGGGTCAATGAGCAGTTCTTC. Residues: CASSSGVNEQFF.

For this clone: Within the sample, other DNA sequences also encode this same CDR3. The V gene is TRBV7-3, the J gene TRBJ2-1, with 7 bases identical to TRBD1. Per germline, CDR1 SGHTA and CDR2 FQGTGA. The V segment lost 0 bases and the J segment 0 bases; nucleotides outside the gene matches: 2. CDR3 length: 16 residues. CDR3 protein: CASSLTGQSSYNEQFF. The CDR3 DNA reads as TGTGCCAGCAGCTTAACGGGACAGAGCTCCTACAATGAGCAGTTCTTC.

Comments on this clone: At the DNA level, this CDR3 is encoded by other sequences in the same sample as well. The chain has TRBV5-1 and TRBJ1-2; no reliable D call. Trimming stripped 0 bases from V and 4 bases from J, with 13 bases between. CDR1 is SGHRS, CDR2 YFSETQ, per germline. The CDR3 runs 15 residues. The CDR3 coding sequence is TGCGCCAGCAGCTTGGACCGGGGATCCGGCTATGGCTACACCTTC. It yields the protein CASSLDRGSGYGYTF. Drawing the rest from reference TRBV5-1 and TRBJ1-2, the complete variable domain is KAGVTQTPRYLIKTRGQQVTLSCSPISGHRSVSWYQQTPGQGLQFLFEYFSETQRNKGNFPGRFSGRQFSNSRSEMNVSTLELGDSALYLCASSLDRGSGYGYTFGSGTRLTVV.